These 4 T cell receptor beta chains were all obtained from the same sample, sequenced in a study of blood T cells in healthy people across ages. Through a sample-barcoded 5' primer and a J-beta primer mix, a second PCR was run for roughly 6 to 12 cycles. TCRdb reprocessed the 5' RACE reads via MiXCR and lists one record per CDR3 protein. This sample has around 870,000 distinct CDR3 sequences; roughly 26% occur once, and the top ten carry 15% to 20%. The sequenced material came from blood. These receptors were obtained from a woman over 75 in good health.

About this clonotype: Just one base apart from a much larger clone, this may be a read error. This chain joins TRBV10-3 and TRBJ1-2; 8 nucleotides line up with TRBD1. Trimming cost V 6 bases and J 8 bases; bases outside gene matches: 14. Germline V gene sequence: CDR1 ENHRY, CDR2 SYGVKD. This CDR3 spans 15 amino acids. The DNA of the CDR3 is TGTGCCATCAGAACCGGGACAGGTCATCTGCGCGGCTACACCTTC. Translation gives CAIRTGTGHLRGYTF.

This clonotype was counted only a few times. This may be a read error, as it is one base from a much larger clone. V is TRBV6-6 and J is TRBJ2-7; a possible D gene is TRBD1 (5 bases). The J call may be wrong; the DNA end is better matched by TRBJ2-4. The CDR3 totals 12 residues. Germline values: CDR1 MNHNY, CDR2 SVGAGI (reference sequence). CDR3 coding DNA: TGTGCCAGCGGTCCAGGGTTGGCCATTCAGTACTTC. It translates to CASGPGLAIQYF.

In its sample, this clonotype was seen many times. One end of the junction is discordant with germline, which a read error may explain. The V gene is TRBV5-1, the J gene TRBJ2-5; 11 bases agree with TRBD2. The CDR3 spans 15 residues. CDR1 is SGHRS and CDR2 is YFSETQ in the germline V gene. CDR3 in DNA: TGTGCCAGCAGCTTAGCGGGGGGGTTCCAAGAGACCCAGTACTTC. Protein: CASSLAGGFQETQYF.

This clonotype was recorded at least ten times. The chain employs TRBV5-1 and TRBJ2-3, with TRBD1 matching over 12 bases. V shed 4 bases, J shed 1 base, and the junction held 4 bases outside the gene matches. CDR1 and CDR2 from the germline V gene are SGHRS and YFSETQ. There are 16 residues in the CDR3. CDR3: CASSGGTGGRTDTQYF. DNA for the CDR3: TGCGCCAGCAGCGGGGGGACAGGGGGCCGCACAGATACGCAGTATTTT.